The next 23 T cell receptor beta chains were all read from a single sample in a study of shared clonotypes between healthy human individuals (dated by TCRdb to 2020 to 2021). Receptor libraries were prepared by the immunoSEQ multiplex PCR assay. TCRdb obtained this table from immuneACCESS and retained in-frame rearrangements with V and J assigned. These tables miss some clones; where compared with another copy, unresolved V genes account for less than half of the shortfall, and the remainder is unexplained. This sample comprises around 690,000 clones, 90% of them detected only once. Around a third of the sample comes from the top ten. Specimen: memory CD8+ T cells from PBMCs. Sample cell subset or site, as interpreted from the label and publication: CD45RO+ cells pooled with CCR7-negative TemRA cells. The receptors were sampled from a man between 18 and 29 years old in good health. Some clones in this sample may be carry-over from other donors' samples.

The genes are TRBV27 and TRBJ2-1; TRBD2 is a possible D gene (7 bases). This CDR3 region has 13 residues. V was shortened by 3 bases and J by 9 bases, with 12 bases between the two germline ends. Germline V gene lookup returns CDR1 MNHEY and CDR2 SMNVEV (reference sequence). CDR3 residues: CASSLGGAPEQFF. The CDR3 nucleotides are TGTGCCAGCAGTTTGGGGGGGGCGCCTGAGCAGTTCTTC.

This chain links TRBV11-2 with TRBJ2-5, with 8 bases fitting TRBD1. Germline V gene sequence: CDR1 SGHAT, CDR2 FQNNGV. The V gene end was trimmed by 2 bases and the J gene end by 9 bases; junction bases not matched to a gene: 11. This CDR3 contains 15 residues. In DNA form, the CDR3 reads TGTGCCAGCAGCTTACCCCAGGGGGCTTTATGGGCCCAGTACTTC. Amino acids: CASSLPQGALWAQYF.

This chain connects TRBV29-1 to TRBJ2-7, with D hard to call. The CDR3 length is 12 residues. Germline loops: CDR1 SQVTM, CDR2 ANQGSEA. Deletions cut 7 bases from V and 4 bases from J, with 14 bases between. CDR3 DNA: TGCAGCGCCCTCGGACCGGCGTACGAGCAGTACTTC. It specifies CSALGPAYEQYF.

The rearrangement links TRBV7-9 to TRBJ1-5; 11 bases fit TRBD1. Germline lookup yields CDR1 SEHNR and CDR2 FQNEAQ (reference sequence). The CDR3 has 16 residues. Trimming took 4 bases from V and 9 from J; bases not matched to a gene: 11. The CDR3 here is CASSSRTGGRFGPQHF. CDR3 nucleotides: TGTGCCAGCAGCTCACGGACAGGGGGCCGCTTTGGGCCCCAGCATTTT.

The CDR3 DNA sequence: TGTGCCAGCTCACCCACAGGGACAGCAACCTACGAGCAGTACTTC. This gives the protein CASSPTGTATYEQYF. V and J are TRBV18 and TRBJ2-7; 7 bases map to TRBD1. Germline-derived CDR1 and CDR2 are KGHSH and LQKENI. J lost 2 bases, V lost 3 bases, and 7 bases had no gene match. This CDR3 has 15 amino acids.

The V call is TRBV18, the J call TRBJ2-7, with 7 bases lining up with TRBD1. The CDR3 is 18 residues long. The V segment lost 3 bases and the J segment 1 base; nucleotides outside the gene matches: 15. Looked up from germline, CDR1 is KGHSH and CDR2 is LQKENI. CDR3 nucleotides: TGTGCCAGCTCACCCATCTCACCGGGACAGCTAAGGTCCTACGAGCAGTACTTC. It yields the protein CASSPISPGQLRSYEQYF.

This clone was counted only a few times. The chain recombines TRBV7-9 with TRBJ1-1; a possible D gene is TRBD1 (5 bases). Between the trimmed V and J ends, which lost 1 base and 8 bases, there was a span of 8 bases. This CDR3 has 12 residues. Germline CDR1 SEHNR, CDR2 FQNEAQ (reference sequence). The CDR3 bases are TGTGCCAGCAGCTTAGACCGACAGGAAGCTTTCTTT. It encodes CASSLDRQEAFF.

V is TRBV7-3 and J is TRBJ2-7; D call uncertain. The CDR3 is 13 residues long. Germline V gene data show CDR1 as SGHTA and CDR2 as FQGTGA. The ends were cut back, 2 bases at V and 3 bases at J, with 8 bases in the middle. The CDR3 reads CASSLGENYEQYF. Here the CDR3 DNA reads TGTGCCAGCAGCTTAGGAGAGAACTACGAGCAGTACTTC.

The rearrangement uses TRBV4-1 and TRBJ2-7, with no clear D. Germline-derived CDR1 and CDR2 are MGHRA and YSYEKL. CDR3 length: 15 amino acids. V was shortened by 3 bases and J by 1 base, with 13 bases between the two germline ends. This CDR3 reads CASSHGPGWSYEQYF. In nucleotides, the CDR3 is TGCGCCAGCAGCCACGGCCCGGGTTGGTCCTACGAGCAGTACTTC.

The chain has TRBV28 and TRBJ1-5; 7 bases fit TRBD1. CDR3 length: 16 residues. Germline V gene data show CDR1 as MDHEN and CDR2 as SYDVKM. The junction had 10 bases not matched to a gene; V was cut back by 8 bases and J by 0 bases. CDR3 sequence: CASQAGTVASNQPQHF. CDR3 in DNA: TGTGCCAGCCAGGCGGGGACAGTCGCTAGCAATCAGCCCCAGCATTTT.

The chain links TRBV9 to TRBJ2-3; tentatively, D is TRBD1 (6 bases). The germline V gene has CDR1 SGDLS and CDR2 YYNGEE. V was pared by 7 bases and J by 1 base, with 10 bases between. The CDR3 contains 13 residues. CDR3 loop: CASRTAGTDTQYF. CDR3 nucleotides: TGTGCCAGCCGGACAGCAGGCACAGATACGCAGTATTTT. Full variable domain (outside the CDR3, taken from reference TRBV9 and TRBJ2-3): DSGVTQTPKHLITATGQRVTLRCSPRSGDLSVYWYQQSLDQGLQFLIQYYNGEERAKGNILERFSAQQFPDLHSELNLSSLELGDSALYFCASRTAGTDTQYFGPGTRLTVL.

J is TRBJ2-7 and V is TRBV7-8; no reliable D call. There are 14 residues in the CDR3. Deletions cut 1 base from V and 5 bases from J, with 12 bases between. Germline CDR1 reads SGHVS; CDR2 reads FQNEAQ. CDR3 amino acids: CASSLDLIGNEQYF. CDR3 DNA sequence: TGTGCCAGCAGCTTAGATCTTATCGGTAACGAGCAGTACTTC.

The CDR3 loop reads CASSISPGQENQPQHF. The CDR3 bases are TGTGCCAGCAGCATTTCTCCAGGGCAAGAAAATCAGCCCCAGCATTTT. The chain has TRBV5-4 and TRBJ1-5, with D possibly matching TRBD1 (5 bases). V was trimmed by 4 bases and J by 4 bases, leaving 18 bases between them. The CDR3 runs 16 residues. Germline CDR1 SGHNT, CDR2 YYREEE (reference sequence).

This chain joins TRBV9 and TRBJ2-1, with a tentative D call TRBD2 (6 bases). Trimming removed 0 bases from V and 2 bases from J, with 9 bases in between. This CDR3 is built from 15 residues. Germline V gene lookup returns CDR1 SGDLS and CDR2 YYNGEE. This CDR3 is CASSVAASAYNEQFF. CDR3 DNA sequence: TGTGCCAGCAGCGTAGCGGCTAGCGCCTACAATGAGCAGTTCTTC. The full variable domain, in which reference TRBV9 and TRBJ2-1 provide the parts outside the CDR3, is DSGVTQTPKHLITATGQRVTLRCSPRSGDLSVYWYQQSLDQGLQFLIQYYNGEERAKGNILERFSAQQFPDLHSELNLSSLELGDSALYFCASSVAASAYNEQFFGPGTRLTVL.

J is TRBJ2-1 and V is TRBV28; D is tentatively TRBD1 or TRBD2 (6 bases each). V dropped 6 bases and J dropped 2 bases, with 17 bases sitting between them. Germline lookup yields CDR1 MDHEN and CDR2 SYDVKM. The CDR3 is made up of 16 amino acids. In nucleotides, the CDR3 is TGTGCCAGCAGCCCCCGGGGGCCATCCGCCTACAATGAGCAGTTCTTC. Its protein is CASSPRGPSAYNEQFF.

The chain is built from TRBV7-9 and TRBJ2-2, with 7 bases identical to TRBD2. The ends lost 4 bases at V and 5 bases at J; junction bases unmatched: 10. Germline V lookup: CDR1 SEHNR, CDR2 FQNEAQ (reference sequence). CDR3 length: 16 amino acids. The CDR3 DNA is TGTGCCAGCAGCTCAGGACTAGGTACGAGAACCGGGGAGCTGTTTTTT. This codes for CASSSGLGTRTGELFF.

The CDR3 sequence: CASSLFPRSYEQYF. In DNA, the CDR3 is TGTGCCAGCAGTTTATTCCCTCGTTCCTACGAGCAGTACTTC. The rearrangement links TRBV27 to TRBJ2-7, with no clear D. Germline CDR1 is MNHEY and CDR2 is SMNVEV (reference sequence). This CDR3 region has 14 residues. Trimming pared 1 base from V and 1 base from J, leaving 8 bases between.

This clone was picked up one time. This chain joins TRBV19 and TRBJ2-7; D possibly matches TRBD1 or TRBD2 (5 bases each). Trimming took off 5 bases at V and 7 bases at J, with 12 bases between the two ends. The CDR3 consists of 12 residues. Germline values: CDR1 LNHDA, CDR2 SQIVND (reference sequence). This CDR3 reads CASSHGTTEQYF. The CDR3 nucleotides are TGTGCCAGTAGTCACGGGACGACGGAGCAGTACTTC. Based on the CDR3 plus reference TRBV19 and TRBJ2-7, the full variable domain is DGGITQSPKYLFRKEGQNVTLSCEQNLNHDAMYWYRQDPGQGLRLIYYSQIVNDFQKGDIAEGYSVSREKKESFPLTVTSAQKNPTAFYLCASSHGTTEQYFGPGTRLTVT.

The J gene is TRBJ1-1, the V gene TRBV28; D uncertain. Per germline, CDR1 MDHEN and CDR2 SYDVKM. This CDR3 region has 15 residues. V lost 2 bases and J lost 1, with 11 bases in between. The CDR3, as DNA: TGTGCCAGCAGTTTAGGCCGAAGGGAGAACACTGAAGCTTTCTTT. Amino acid sequence: CASSLGRRENTEAFF. The entire variable domain, with the rest obtained from reference TRBV28 and TRBJ1-1, is as follows: DVKVTQSSRYLVKRTGEKVFLECVQDMDHENMFWYRQDPGLGLRLIYFSYDVKMKEKGDIPEGYSVSREKKERFSLILESASTNQTSMYLCASSLGRRENTEAFFGQGTRLTVV.

This chain connects TRBV5-6 to TRBJ2-2; D unresolved. The V gene's germline CDR1 is SGHDT and CDR2 YYEEEE. The CDR3 is 11 residues long. With 4 bases removed from V and 5 bases from J, the gap between germline ends came to 3 bases. This chain's CDR3 is CASSQTGELFF. DNA for the CDR3: TGTGCCAGCAGCCAGACCGGGGAGCTGTTTTTT.

The chain uses TRBV10-2 and TRBJ2-1; maybe TRBD2 (5 bases). V lost 8 bases to trimming and J lost 7 bases, with 12 bases between them. The CDR3 length is 12 residues. Germline lookup yields CDR1 WSHSY and CDR2 SAAADI. CDR3 sequence reads: CASFAGMNEQFF. In DNA form, the CDR3 reads TGCGCCAGCTTCGCCGGGATGAATGAGCAGTTCTTC.

The V and J genes are TRBV10-3 and TRBJ1-1, with D perhaps matching TRBD1 (5 bases). The germline gives CDR1 ENHRY, CDR2 SYGVKD. This CDR3 region has 12 residues. V was clipped by 6 bases and J by 3 bases, with 8 bases between them. CDR3 loop: CAIRDTHTEAFF. The DNA for the CDR3 is TGTGCCATCAGGGACACCCACACTGAAGCTTTCTTT.

The rearrangement uses TRBV5-1 and TRBJ2-4; D ambiguous. Trimming stripped 1 base from V and 3 bases from J, with 8 bases between. The CDR3 totals 14 residues. The germline V gene encodes CDR1 SGHRS and CDR2 YFSETQ. The CDR3 here is CASSLTVNKNIQYF. As DNA, the CDR3 is TGCGCCAGCAGCTTGACAGTTAACAAAAACATTCAGTACTTC.